These 28 T cell receptor beta chains came from one sample sequenced in a study of PD-L1 blockade in urothelial cancer. Time point noted: pretreatment peripheral blood. Clones were read by immunoSEQ multiplex PCR, and TCRdb kept only the in-frame ones, dropping some. The top ten clones hold under 2% of a sample with 90,000 to 100,000 clones, around 90% of them seen once. The source material was PBMCs, sampled around atezolizumab (anti-PD-L1) treatment. These receptors were collected from a man in his 60s with urothelial cancer.

The rearrangement uses TRBV7-2 and TRBJ2-3; a weak D match, TRBD2 (5 bases). V was pared by 2 bases and J by 1 base, with 10 bases between. The CDR3 loop spans 15 amino acids. CDR1 SGHTA and CDR2 FQGNSA come from the germline V gene. CDR3 sequence: CASSLRFSGTDTQYF. In DNA, the CDR3 is TGTGCCAGCAGCTTACGGTTTAGCGGCACAGATACGCAGTATTTT.

The chain recombines TRBV7-3 with TRBJ2-1, with 9 bases fitting TRBD2. V shed 5 bases, J shed 3 bases, and the junction held 5 bases outside the gene matches. The CDR3 loop spans 15 amino acids. In germline, CDR1 is SGHTA, CDR2 FQGTGA. For the CDR3, the DNA is TGTGCCAGCAGCCCCCGACTAGCGGACTACAATGAGCAGTTCTTC. This encodes CASSPRLADYNEQFF.

The genes are TRBV4-3 and TRBJ1-2, with D possibly matching TRBD1 (5 bases). Trimming took 1 base from V and 4 from J, leaving 13 bases between them. The CDR3 is 15 residues long. CDR1 is LGHNA and CDR2 is YSLEER in the germline V gene. Written as DNA, the CDR3 is TGCGCCAGCAGCCAAGTGCAAGGGGCCCTCTATGGCTACACCTTC. Protein sequence: CASSQVQGALYGYTF.

This clone was seen a few times. The rearrangement links TRBV2 to TRBJ1-6; tentatively, D is TRBD1 (5 bases). The CDR3 covers 16 residues. V lost 2 bases and J lost 4, with 12 bases in between. Germline assignment: CDR1 SNHLY and CDR2 FYNNEI. The CDR3 loop reads CASSEIGAGYNSPLHF. For the CDR3, the DNA is TGTGCCAGCAGTGAAATTGGGGCGGGATATAATTCACCCCTCCACTTT. The full variable domain, rest sourced from reference TRBV2 and TRBJ1-6, is EPEVTQTPSHQVTQMGQEVILRCVPISNHLYFYWYRQILGQKVEFLVSFYNNEISEKSEIFDDQFSVERPDGSNFTLKIRSTKLEDSAMYFCASSEIGAGYNSPLHFGNGTRLTVT.

The V and J genes are TRBV9 and TRBJ2-7, with 9 bases aligning to TRBD2. CDR1 and CDR2 (germline): SGDLS, YYNGEE. The CDR3 has 13 amino acids. The V gene end was trimmed by 4 bases and the J gene end by 4 bases; junction bases not matched to a gene: 3. CDR3 bases: TGTGCCAGCAGCCCGAGCGGGAGGTACGAGCAGTACTTC. It specifies CASSPSGRYEQYF.

This clone turned up a few times. The chain recombines TRBV4-1 with TRBJ1-2; 8 nucleotides line up with TRBD1. This CDR3 has 15 residues. J was trimmed by 6 bases and V by 0 bases; bases with no gene match: 6. CDR1 and CDR2 (germline): MGHRA, YSYEKL. Written as DNA, the CDR3 is TGCGCCAGCAGCCAAGATCCCGGCAGGGGGCATGGCTACACCTTC. Translating gives CASSQDPGRGHGYTF.

This clone was recorded once. The chain combines TRBV5-1 with TRBJ2-2, with D possibly being TRBD1 (6 bases). CDR1 SGHRS and CDR2 YFSETQ come from the germline V gene. The CDR3 loop spans 16 amino acids. Trimming left V 0 bases short and J 4 bases short, with 13 bases between. CDR3: CASSLVQGFGTGELFF. CDR3 nucleotides: TGCGCCAGCAGCTTGGTTCAGGGGTTTGGCACCGGGGAGCTGTTTTTT.

The gene calls are TRBV30 and TRBJ1-2; D gene ambiguous. Trimming stripped 3 bases from V and 2 bases from J, with 16 bases between. The CDR3 loop spans 15 amino acids. Germline loops: CDR1 GTSNPN, CDR2 SVGIG (reference sequence). Here the CDR3 reads CAWSEYPSKNYGYTF. The CDR3 DNA sequence: TGTGCCTGGAGCGAGTACCCGTCCAAAAACTATGGCTACACCTTC.

The gene calls are TRBV9 and TRBJ1-3; no clear D. V was pared by 0 bases and J by 0 bases, with 10 bases between. The V gene's germline CDR1 is SGDLS and CDR2 YYNGEE. The CDR3 length is 16 residues. As DNA, the CDR3 is TGTGCCAGCAGCGTAGGTCCAGGAAGCTCTGGAAACACCATATATTTT. Residues: CASSVGPGSSGNTIYF.

V gene TRBV5-1 combines with J gene TRBJ2-5; 10 bases map to TRBD1. The V gene end was trimmed by 4 bases and the J gene end by 5 bases; junction bases not matched to a gene: 11. The CDR3 contains 16 residues. Germline values: CDR1 SGHRS, CDR2 YFSETQ. In DNA, the CDR3 is TGCGCCAGCAGCCGATCCGGGACAGGGGCCTTGGAGACCCAGTACTTC. Amino acids: CASSRSGTGALETQYF.

This chain uses TRBV4-2 with TRBJ2-5, with 9 nucleotides matching TRBD2. Losses at the gene ends were 0 bases for V and 5 bases for J; bases not matched to a gene: 10. Germline V gives CDR1 LGHNA, CDR2 YNFKEQ. The CDR3 covers 17 residues. The CDR3 here is CASSQDWRGGPGETQYF. CDR3 DNA: TGTGCCAGCAGCCAAGATTGGCGGGGGGGCCCCGGGGAGACCCAGTACTTC.

This clone was detected only once. The chain has TRBV5-1 and TRBJ2-7, with TRBD2 matching over 16 bases. The CDR3 runs 16 residues. After removal of 3 bases from V and 6 bases from J, the junction contained 6 bases not matched to a gene. From germline, CDR1 is SGHRS and CDR2 YFSETQ. CDR3 DNA sequence: TGCGCCAGCAGCTGGGGGACTAGCGGGGGGGCAGCCGAGCAGTACTTC. Encoded protein: CASSWGTSGGAAEQYF.

The genes are TRBV4-3 and TRBJ2-1; D gene ambiguous. Per germline, CDR1 LGHNA and CDR2 YSLEER. The CDR3 totals 15 residues. V lost 0 bases and J 3 bases, leaving 9 bases between the germline ends. The DNA for the CDR3 is TGCGCCAGCAGCCAAGATGAGGCGGTCTACAATGAGCAGTTCTTC. Its protein is CASSQDEAVYNEQFF.

This CDR3 reads CASSYSPTGRKAIQYF. CDR3 coding DNA: TGTGCCAGCAGTTACTCGCCGACAGGAAGGAAAGCCATTCAGTACTTC. V and J are TRBV6-5 and TRBJ2-4; a possible D gene is TRBD1 (6 bases). From germline, CDR1 is MNHEY and CDR2 SVGAGI. V was pared by 0 bases and J by 9 bases, with 18 bases between. This CDR3 comprises 16 residues.

This chain connects TRBV18 to TRBJ1-1; the match to TRBD1 covers 8 bases. The CDR3 covers 15 residues. CDR1 and CDR2 from the germline V gene are KGHSH and LQKENI. Unmatched junction bases numbered 2, after V lost 1 base and J lost 1 base. The DNA for the CDR3 is TGTGCCAGCTCACCACGCGGGACAGGGAACACTGAAGCTTTCTTT. Translating it yields CASSPRGTGNTEAFF.

This CDR3 is CASSLVARNTEAFF. The CDR3 DNA sequence: TGTGCCAGCAGCTTAGTGGCTCGGAACACTGAAGCTTTCTTT. The V and J genes are TRBV7-2 and TRBJ1-1; D is unclear. CDR3 size: 14 residues. Trimming pared 1 base from V and 1 base from J, leaving 7 bases between. Germline V gene lookup returns CDR1 SGHTA and CDR2 FQGNSA.

The chain uses TRBV14 and TRBJ1-4; possible D gene TRBD1, 6 bases. The germline V gene has CDR1 SGHDN and CDR2 FVKESK. There are 18 residues in the CDR3. Trimming took off 0 bases at V and 12 bases at J, with 26 bases between the two ends. The CDR3 DNA reads as TGTGCCAGCAGCCAAGATAGTTCGTTGGGACACCCCTGGGGTGAACTGTTTTTT. It encodes CASSQDSSLGHPWGELFF.

The chain has TRBV29-1 and TRBJ2-5; 11 bases agree with TRBD1. The CDR3 runs 15 residues. J was trimmed by 5 bases and V by 1 base; bases with no gene match: 6. Germline-derived CDR1 and CDR2 are SQVTM and ANQGSEA. The CDR3 loop reads CSVEGDRGLYETQYF. Written as DNA, the CDR3 is TGCAGCGTTGAAGGGGACAGGGGGTTATATGAGACCCAGTACTTC.

The chain links TRBV29-1 to TRBJ2-1, with a weak D call TRBD1 (5 bases). Germline-derived CDR1 and CDR2 are SQVTM and ANQGSEA. With 5 bases removed from V and 9 bases from J, the gap between germline ends came to 14 bases. The CDR3 runs 12 residues. The CDR3 region is CSVFIVGREQFF. The CDR3, as DNA: TGCAGCGTTTTTATCGTGGGGCGTGAGCAGTTCTTC.

The CDR3 protein is CASSLRDRDEQYF. In nucleotides, the CDR3 is TGTGCCAGCAGCCTCCGGGACAGGGACGAGCAGTACTTC. V and J are TRBV7-8 and TRBJ2-7, with 9 bases that match TRBD1. The CDR3 runs to 13 residues. Trimming removed 5 bases from V and 5 bases from J; junction bases left unmatched: 4. CDR1 and CDR2 (germline): SGHVS, FQNEAQ.

The chain recombines TRBV7-2 with TRBJ2-2; 10 bases are a match to TRBD1. With V trimmed by 3 bases and J by 4 bases, 2 bases remained unmatched. The CDR3 contains 15 residues. Germline V gene sequence: CDR1 SGHTA, CDR2 FQGNSA. The chain's CDR3 is CASSLDRGVTGELFF. CDR3 nucleotide sequence: TGTGCCAGCAGCTTGGACAGGGGGGTCACCGGGGAGCTGTTTTTT.

The gene calls are TRBV11-2 and TRBJ2-7, with TRBD2 matching 10 bases. Trimming cost V 1 base and J 7 bases; bases outside gene matches: 10. This CDR3 is built from 16 residues. In germline, CDR1 is SGHAT, CDR2 FQNNGV. The CDR3 is CASSLGPAGGIREQYF. The DNA of the CDR3 is TGTGCCAGCAGCTTAGGGCCAGCGGGGGGGATCCGGGAGCAGTACTTC.

The gene calls are TRBV9 and TRBJ2-7, with TRBD1 identical over 8 bases. Losses at the gene ends were 0 bases for V and 1 base for J; bases not matched to a gene: 3. This CDR3 has 15 residues. Germline values: CDR1 SGDLS, CDR2 YYNGEE. This CDR3 is CASSVGQGFSYEQYF. The CDR3 DNA sequence: TGTGCCAGCAGCGTAGGACAGGGGTTTTCCTACGAGCAGTACTTC.

V and J are TRBV29-1 and TRBJ2-2, with 7 bases that match TRBD1. The CDR3 has 17 residues. Germline assignment: CDR1 SQVTM and CDR2 ANQGSEA. The V segment lost 5 bases and the J segment 4 bases; nucleotides outside the gene matches: 16. This CDR3 reads CSVTYGRTGVGTGELFF. CDR3 in DNA: TGCAGCGTTACCTATGGGAGAACAGGGGTAGGCACCGGGGAGCTGTTTTTT.

This chain links TRBV30 with TRBJ2-1, with 11 bases identical to TRBD2. The V segment lost 3 bases and the J segment 4 bases; nucleotides outside the gene matches: 2. Germline-derived CDR1 and CDR2 are GTSNPN and SVGIG (reference sequence). The CDR3 has 14 amino acids. The CDR3 DNA reads as TGTGCCTGGAGGCGACTAGCGGGGTACAATGAGCAGTTCTTC. Encoded protein: CAWRRLAGYNEQFF.

This clone was detected only once. V and J are TRBV5-4 and TRBJ2-5; D is ambiguous. V lost 0 bases and J lost 2, with 5 bases in between. The germline CDR1 and CDR2 sequences are SGHNT and YYREEE (reference sequence). The CDR3 spans 13 residues. CDR3 residues: CASSLDEQETQYF. The CDR3 DNA sequence: TGTGCCAGCAGCTTGGACGAGCAAGAGACCCAGTACTTC.

This chain joins TRBV2 and TRBJ1-1; a possible D gene is TRBD1 (5 bases). The germline gives CDR1 SNHLY, CDR2 FYNNEI. Trimming took off 3 bases at V and 6 bases at J, with 14 bases between the two ends. The CDR3 is 14 residues long. The CDR3 bases are TGTGCCAGCAGTGACAGCGGGCGGGGGGCTGAAGCTTTCTTT. Translated: CASSDSGRGAEAFF.

Only one count was recorded for this clone. The CDR3 nucleotides read TGTGCCAGCAGCCCGGGACTGATGAACACTGAAGCTTTCTTT. It is translated as CASSPGLMNTEAFF. This sequence joins TRBV5-5 and TRBJ1-1; D is perhaps TRBD1 (5 bases). The CDR3 covers 14 residues. Germline CDR1 SGHKS, CDR2 YYEKEE (reference sequence). V lost 4 bases and J lost 0, with 10 bases in between.